These 20 T cell receptor beta chains came from one sample sequenced in a study of molecular identifiers for immune sequencing clone quantification. TCRdb redid the calling of the PCR reads with MiXCR, one entry per CDR3 protein. This sample has roughly 86,000 distinct CDR3 sequences, with under 20% found just once. The sequencing sample was made of naive CD8+ T cells from blood, with Jurkat cell RNA spiked in. Subset noted: FACS-sorted CD8+CD4-CCR7+CD45RA+ naive T cells. These receptors came from a human donor in good health. Some libraries in this study had Jurkat cell RNA spiked in.

This clonotype has ten or more counts. The chain employs TRBV20-1 and TRBJ2-7, with TRBD1 identical over 7 bases. J gave up 2 bases and V 4 bases, and 5 bases lay outside the gene matches. CDR1 DFQATT and CDR2 SNEGSKA come from the germline V gene (reference sequence). This CDR3 spans 13 amino acids. CDR3 sequence (DNA): TGCAGTGCTACCTGGGACAGCGCCTACGAGCAGTACTTC. Encoded protein: CSATWDSAYEQYF.

At least ten counts were recorded for this clonotype. The CDR3 here is CASSFMKNTEAFF. In nucleotides, the CDR3 is TGTGCCAGCAGCTTTATGAAGAACACTGAAGCTTTCTTT. This chain connects TRBV7-6 to TRBJ1-1, with D unclear. Germline V lookup: CDR1 SGHVS, CDR2 FNYEAQ. The CDR3 spans 13 residues. The V gene lost 3 bases and the J gene lost 1 base, with 6 bases spanning the gap.

This clonotype was seen ten or more times. The rearrangement uses TRBV4-3 and TRBJ2-1; no definite D call. V dropped 0 bases and J dropped 0 bases, with 6 bases sitting between them. The CDR3 consists of 15 residues. Germline V gene sequence: CDR1 LGHNA, CDR2 YSLEER. The CDR3 sequence is CASSQDWGSYNEQFF. The DNA of the CDR3 is TGCGCCAGCAGCCAAGATTGGGGCTCCTACAATGAGCAGTTCTTC.

The table lists this clonotype with a few counts. The chain employs TRBV28 and TRBJ2-1, with TRBD2 as a possible D gene (5 bases). CDR3 length: 14 residues. Germline CDR1 MDHEN, CDR2 SYDVKM. V lost 3 bases to trimming and J lost 3 bases, with 9 bases between them. DNA of the CDR3: TGTGCCAGCAGTTTCCGGGCGGGCTACAATGAGCAGTTCTTC. Protein product: CASSFRAGYNEQFF. Supplemented by reference TRBV28 and TRBJ2-1, the full variable domain reads DVKVTQSSRYLVKRTGEKVFLECVQDMDHENMFWYRQDPGLGLRLIYFSYDVKMKEKGDIPEGYSVSREKKERFSLILESASTNQTSMYLCASSFRAGYNEQFFGPGTRLTVL.

Ten or more counts support this clonotype. V is TRBV28 and J is TRBJ2-1; D is perhaps TRBD2 (6 bases). This CDR3 spans 15 amino acids. V was clipped by 5 bases and J by 4 bases, with 15 bases between them. Germline V gene lookup returns CDR1 MDHEN and CDR2 SYDVKM. This CDR3 reads CASSEVADFYNEQFF. In DNA, the CDR3 is TGTGCCAGCAGTGAAGTAGCGGACTTTTACAATGAGCAGTTCTTC. The full variable domain, completed using reference TRBV28 and TRBJ2-1, is DVKVTQSSRYLVKRTGEKVFLECVQDMDHENMFWYRQDPGLGLRLIYFSYDVKMKEKGDIPEGYSVSREKKERFSLILESASTNQTSMYLCASSEVADFYNEQFFGPGTRLTVL.

This clonotype was picked up one time. A much more abundant neighbour one base away suggests this may be a read error. No conserved phenylalanine or tryptophan ends this CDR3, so it is likely a read error. The chain has TRBV29-1 and TRBJ1-1; a weak D match, TRBD1 (6 bases). Germline V gives CDR1 SQVTM, CDR2 ANQGSEA. V gave up 4 bases and J gave up 3 bases, with 12 bases separating them. CDR3 length: 13 residues. CDR3 bases: TGCAGCGTTGTGGGGGGGCAAGACACTGAAGCTTTCCTT. Its translation: CSVVGGQDTEAFL.

This clonotype has at least ten counts. This chain joins TRBV19 and TRBJ2-5; 12 bases line up with TRBD2. The germline V gene encodes CDR1 LNHDA and CDR2 SQIVND (reference sequence). V was pared by 5 bases and J by 3 bases, with 1 base of the junction left unmatched. The CDR3 contains 14 residues. DNA of the CDR3: TGTGCCAGTAGTTCTAGCGGGGGGGAAGAGACCCAGTACTTC. Protein: CASSSSGGEETQYF. The full variable domain, in which reference TRBV19 and TRBJ2-5 provide the parts outside the CDR3, is DGGITQSPKYLFRKEGQNVTLSCEQNLNHDAMYWYRQDPGQGLRLIYYSQIVNDFQKGDIAEGYSVSREKKESFPLTVTSAQKNPTAFYLCASSSSGGEETQYFGPGTRLLVL.

In this sample, this clonotype turned up many times. The chain recombines TRBV6-2 or TRBV6-3 with TRBJ2-7, with D unclear. The CDR3 totals 12 residues. V was clipped by 5 bases and J by 0 bases, with 5 bases between them. Germline V gene data show CDR1 as MNHEY and CDR2 as SVGEGT. DNA of the CDR3: TGTGCCAGCAGTGCCTACTCCTACGAGCAGTACTTC. Protein: CASSAYSYEQYF.

As regards this clonotype: A read error is possible here, since a much larger clone lies one base away. The chain carries TRBV5-3 and TRBJ1-1; maybe TRBD1 (5 bases). TRBV5-3 is treated as an ORF (open reading frame) with a function not yet certain. The CDR3 loop spans 16 amino acids. The CDR3 loop reads CASSLAVNRLNTETFF. In DNA, the CDR3 is TGTGCCAGCAGCTTGGCGGTAAACAGGCTGAACACTGAAACTTTCTTT.

The sample holds one count of this clonotype. V is TRBV6-2 or TRBV6-3 and J is TRBJ2-2; D unclear. V was clipped by 6 bases and J by 4 bases, with 12 bases between them. The CDR3 runs 14 residues. Germline-derived CDR1 and CDR2 are MNHEY and SVGEGT. The chain's CDR3 is CASSLHKTTGELFF. The CDR3 nucleotides are TGTGCCAGCAGCTTACATAAGACCACCGGGGAGCTGTTTTTT.

There are many counts of this clonotype. The rearrangement joins TRBV6-2 or TRBV6-3 to TRBJ1-5; D is ambiguous. V lost 7 bases, J lost 6 bases, and 13 bases lay in between. The CDR3 loop spans 13 amino acids. Germline V gives CDR1 MNHEY, CDR2 SVGEGT. Here the CDR3 DNA reads TGTGCCAGCACATCTAGCGCCGGTCAGCCCCAGCATTTT. It yields the protein CASTSSAGQPQHF.

A remark on this clonotype: This may come from a read error, since a much larger clone is one base off. Lacking the conserved final phenylalanine or tryptophan, this CDR3 likely reflects a read error. CDR3 sequence reads: CSAPGLYNEQFL. The CDR3 nucleotides read TGCAGTGCACCGGGACTTTACAATGAGCAGTTCCTC. The V call is TRBV20-1, the J call TRBJ2-1; D may be TRBD2 (6 bases). There are 12 residues in the CDR3. Germline-derived CDR1 and CDR2 are DFQATT and SNEGSKA (reference sequence). The V and J ends lost 6 bases and 4 bases respectively, with 10 bases between them.

This clonotype was counted ten times or more. The chain couples TRBV29-1 to TRBJ2-4; no clear D gene. The germline V gene has CDR1 SQVTM and CDR2 ANQGSEA. The CDR3 sequence is 15 residues long. V lost 6 bases, J lost 6 bases, and 21 bases lay in between. CDR3 amino acids: CSVLLFDVGRNIQYF. In nucleotides, the CDR3 is TGCAGCGTACTGCTCTTTGATGTAGGCAGAAACATTCAGTACTTC. The full variable domain, in which reference TRBV29-1 and TRBJ2-4 provide the parts outside the CDR3, is SAVISQKPSRDICQRGTSLTIQCQVDSQVTMMFWYRQQPGQSLTLIATANQGSEATYESGFVIDKFPISRPNLTFSTLTVSNMSPEDSSIYLCSVLLFDVGRNIQYFGAGTRLSVL.

This sequence joins TRBV6-5 and TRBJ2-1, with TRBD2 matching 10 bases. The J segment lost 2 bases and the V segment lost 5 bases, leaving 3 bases of the junction unmatched. The CDR3 is 15 amino acids. The V gene's germline CDR1 is MNHEY and CDR2 SVGAGI. The CDR3: CASSAGTSAYNEQFF. The CDR3 DNA is TGTGCCAGCAGTGCCGGGACTAGCGCCTACAATGAGCAGTTCTTC.

This clonotype was counted at least ten times. The V call is TRBV5-1, the J call TRBJ2-5; possibly TRBD1 for D (6 bases). The CDR3 covers 19 residues. The germline V gene encodes CDR1 SGHRS and CDR2 YFSETQ. V was clipped by 4 bases and J by 1 base, with 26 bases between them. Here the CDR3 reads CASSRGTGSHLGAQETQYF. DNA of the CDR3: TGCGCCAGCAGCCGAGGCACAGGGTCTCACCTCGGCGCCCAAGAGACCCAGTACTTC.

Concerning this clonotype: A much larger clone lies a single base off, so this may be a read error. The chain employs TRBV20-1 and TRBJ2-3; TRBD1 aligns across 9 bases. This CDR3 contains 15 residues. In germline, CDR1 is DFQATT, CDR2 SNEGSKA (reference sequence). CDR3 sequence (DNA): TGCAGTGCTCGCACCCGGGACAGGGTTCCAGATACGCAGTGTTTT. Its protein product is CSARTRDRVPDTQCF.

This clonotype was picked up many times. The junction differs from germline at one of its ends, possibly a read error. The V gene is TRBV4-3, the J gene TRBJ2-3, with D possibly TRBD2 on 6 matching bases. Germline loops: CDR1 LGHNA, CDR2 YSLEER. This CDR3 comprises 13 residues. As DNA, the CDR3 is TGCGCCAGCAGCCAAGATAAGTGGCTAGCGAGGGATTTT. Its translation: CASSQDKWLARDF.

There are many counts of this clonotype. The gene calls are TRBV7-9 and TRBJ2-7; D possibly corresponds to TRBD1 (6 bases). The CDR3 has 13 residues. Germline V gives CDR1 SEHNR, CDR2 FQNEAQ (reference sequence). Trimming shortened V by 3 bases and J by 6 bases, and 12 bases separated the two germline ends. The DNA of the CDR3 is TGTGCCAGCAGCTTGGGGGCGCCGGCCGAGCAGTACTTC. It translates to CASSLGAPAEQYF.

The sample holds many counts of this clonotype. This sequence joins TRBV5-1 and TRBJ2-7; 9 bases match TRBD1. This CDR3 contains 14 residues. Germline loops: CDR1 SGHRS, CDR2 YFSETQ. Trimming cost V 5 bases and J 6 bases; bases outside gene matches: 9. This CDR3 is CASSMGQGVVEQYF. CDR3 DNA sequence: TGCGCCAGCAGTATGGGACAGGGAGTTGTCGAGCAGTACTTC. The full variable domain, in which reference TRBV5-1 and TRBJ2-7 provide the parts outside the CDR3, is KAGVTQTPRYLIKTRGQQVTLSCSPISGHRSVSWYQQTPGQGLQFLFEYFSETQRNKGNFPGRFSGRQFSNSRSEMNVSTLELGDSALYLCASSMGQGVVEQYFGPGTRLTVT.

In this sample, this clonotype turned up many times. The chain recombines TRBV15 with TRBJ2-7, with 8 bases matching TRBD2. The V gene end was trimmed by 0 bases and the J gene end by 4 bases; junction bases not matched to a gene: 11. This CDR3 comprises 17 residues. Germline values: CDR1 LNHNV, CDR2 YYDKDF (reference sequence). The CDR3 coding sequence is TGTGCCACCAGCAGAGATCGCGTCGGGGGGGGCTTATACGAGCAGTACTTC. It encodes CATSRDRVGGGLYEQYF.